Sequencing of this T cell receptor beta chain was carried out in a study of T cell responses to AZD1222 COVID-19 vaccine (dated by TCRdb to about 2021). Study-wide context: AZD1222 recipients given second doses at about 4 weeks or at about 12 weeks were pooled, since spike-specific TCR depth and breadth were not found to differ between the two schedules. TCR sequencing covered fewer than 250 trial participants: 200 to 220 given two doses of AZD1222 and some 25 given two doses of MenACWY control vaccine. Trial participants were enrolled by age into 18-55, 56-69 and 70-plus year subgroups, with around 150, 28 and 57 TCR-sequenced participants respectively.

Points on this clone: Its antigen is not yet known. Within one base of it there is no much larger clone, and no base qualities were kept.

The CDR3 runs 13 amino acids, cysteine and phenylalanine included. This entry keeps only the CDR3 DNA: 39 bases, framed from base 1. Trimming costs V 2 bases and J 10 bases, and their ends lie 9 bases apart. CDR1 and CDR2 are read off the germline V gene (reference sequence) as MNHEY and SMNVEV. Read against the paper, the sample's time point label means: baseline before first vaccination. Vaccinee samples came from UK trials COV001 and COV002, including a single-blind randomized controlled phase 2/3 trial of AZD1222 (ChAdOx1 nCoV-19) in healthy adults. Trial participant PBMC samples were collected at day 0 and day 28 after the second dose for TCRbeta chain sequencing. The study at large found these results: In the small 56-69-year group, the increase in depth fell short of significance, most likely because of low power. After two AZD1222 doses, both the breadth and the depth of spike-specific TCRs were significantly higher than at day 0 and than in MenACWY recipients. Participants were mostly white British and included more females than males, and it was suggested by the authors that clonal diversity may have been underestimated. Vaccine-associated CD4 TCRs spanned the whole spike protein, with dominant responses in regions 160-218 and 743-854. Only five to seven AZD1222 recipients were SARS-CoV-2 seropositive at baseline, limiting conclusions about previously exposed vaccinees. Because no day 14 peak-response samples were available, repertoires were characterized only after the peak T cell response. Reportedly, close to half of the unique spike-specific TCRs recognized epitopes lying outside the regions that are mutated in the B.1.351 and B.1.1.7 variants.

The CDR3 regions of human TCRbeta chains were analyzed by immunosequencing. The paper's data handling went like this. TCRs in the repertoires were compared against a reference library of SARS-CoV-2-specific TCRs that had been generated with the MIRA antigen-specificity platform. Breadth was defined as the fraction of unique TCRs that were SARS-CoV-2-associated, and depth was defined as the fraction of total T cells that were SARS-CoV-2-associated. Using the MIRA data, each spike-specific TCR was assigned both to the spike region to which the TCR was reactive and to a CD4 or CD8 class. Log10-transformed breadth and depth values were compared by one-way ANOVA with Sidak's multiple comparisons tests. In its TCRdb copy, this immuneACCESS table keeps in-frame sequences only and misses some clones. Where compared with another copy, unresolved V genes explain less than half of these, and the others have no known cause. Clone size and V and J calls were adopted from that table, with D and trimming inferred from the DNA. The sample table contains 130,000 or so clones; only one count was recorded for 86% of them. The ten top clones hold 12% of the sample.

This receptor was taken from an adult in good health. Sample: peripheral blood, taken on day 0 of AZD1222 vaccination. The V gene is TRBV27 and the J gene is TRBJ1-6; tentative D gene TRBD1, with 6 bases matching. The nucleotide sequence reads TGTGCCAGCAGTTTAGGACAGAACTCACCCCTCCACTTT. It translates to CASSLGQNSPLHF.